This passage covers 24 T cell receptor beta chains from one sample sequenced in a study of blood T cell repertoires in COVID-19. Clones were sequenced by immunoSEQ multiplex PCR, and TCRdb holds only the in-frame ones, with some missing. The sample consists of roughly 150,000 clones, about 90% of them appearing once. The sample taken for sequencing was peripheral blood. The receptors shown here come from a woman between 65 and 79 years old with acute or convalescent COVID-19.

The chain recombines TRBV6-5 with TRBJ2-7; perhaps TRBD1 as D (6 bases). Germline V gene data show CDR1 as MNHEY and CDR2 as SVGAGI. The V and J ends lost 6 bases and 2 bases respectively, with 14 bases between them. This CDR3 is 14 amino acids long. In DNA form, the CDR3 reads TGTGCCAGCAGCCCGGACAGAGTCGCCTACGAGCAGTACTTC. This sequence encodes CASSPDRVAYEQYF.

The V call is TRBV5-5, the J call TRBJ1-4; D not resolved. Germline V lookup: CDR1 SGHKS, CDR2 YYEKEE (reference sequence). This CDR3 region has 13 residues. Trimming took 4 bases from V and 7 from J, leaving 11 bases between them. This chain's CDR3 is CASSTGRGEKLFF. The CDR3 nucleotides read TGTGCCAGCAGCACGGGTCGGGGTGAAAAACTGTTTTTT.

J is TRBJ2-5 and V is TRBV7-8, with 9 bases that match TRBD1. This CDR3 comprises 15 residues. Germline V CDR1 and CDR2: SGHVS, FQNEAQ. The trim removed 5 bases at V and 5 bases at J, leaving 9 bases unmatched. The CDR3 loop is CASSAGDRESETQYF. The CDR3 DNA sequence: TGTGCCAGCAGCGCCGGGGACAGGGAGTCGGAGACCCAGTACTTC.

V gene TRBV5-4 combines with J gene TRBJ2-5, with D tentatively TRBD2 (7 bases). The germline V gene has CDR1 SGHNT and CDR2 YYREEE (reference sequence). CDR3 length equals 13 residues. Between the trimmed V and J ends, which lost 2 bases and 9 bases, there was a span of 14 bases. DNA of the CDR3: TGTGCCAGCAGCTTTCAATGGGAGGGGGCCCAGTACTTC. Residues: CASSFQWEGAQYF.

The rearrangement links TRBV2 to TRBJ2-2; D possibly corresponds to TRBD2 (6 bases). The CDR3 spans 15 residues. CDR1 is SNHLY, CDR2 FYNNEI, per germline. The V gene lost 6 bases and the J gene lost 1 base, with 12 bases spanning the gap. CDR3 region: CASRDRDWNTGELFF. The DNA for the CDR3 is TGTGCCAGCAGGGACCGGGACTGGAACACCGGGGAGCTGTTTTTT.

The genes are TRBV24-1 and TRBJ2-1; 12 positions match TRBD2. The trim removed 4 bases at V and 8 bases at J, leaving 11 bases unmatched. This CDR3 has 17 amino acids. CDR1 and CDR2 (germline): KGHDR, SFDVKD. CDR3 sequence reads: CATSEPLLAGGLDEQFF. Here the CDR3 DNA reads TGTGCCACCAGTGAACCTCTCCTAGCGGGAGGGTTGGATGAGCAGTTCTTC.

This chain links TRBV2 with TRBJ1-1; possible D gene TRBD1, 6 bases. With 6 bases removed from V and 6 bases from J, the gap between germline ends came to 17 bases. The CDR3 is 14 amino acids. In germline, CDR1 is SNHLY, CDR2 FYNNEI. The CDR3 sequence is CASRETRGIAEAFF. The CDR3 nucleotides read TGTGCCAGCAGGGAAACCAGGGGTATCGCTGAAGCTTTCTTT.

This sequence joins TRBV18 and TRBJ2-1; unclear D gene. V lost 2 bases to trimming and J lost 0 bases, with 11 bases between them. The CDR3 totals 16 residues. Looked up from germline, CDR1 is KGHSH and CDR2 is LQKENI. For the CDR3, the DNA is TGTGCCAGCTCACCAGAGATTCAGGCCTCCTACAATGAGCAGTTCTTC. This sequence encodes CASSPEIQASYNEQFF.

The CDR3 DNA is TGTGCCAGCAGTTACGGGGAACAGGGGACGGGCACTGAAGCTTTCTTT. It yields the protein CASSYGEQGTGTEAFF. V gene TRBV6-6 combines with J gene TRBJ1-1; 7 bases align to TRBD1. Germline V gives CDR1 MNHNY, CDR2 SVGAGI (reference sequence). J lost 4 bases, V lost 2 bases, and 10 bases had no gene match. This CDR3 region has 16 residues.

In nucleotides, the CDR3 is TGTGCCTGGAGTGTCTCCCGGACAGGGTTCGGGAATGGTGAAAAACTGTTTTTT. Its translation: CAWSVSRTGFGNGEKLFF. V is TRBV30 and J is TRBJ1-4, with 8 bases fitting TRBD1. Per the germline V gene, CDR1 is GTSNPN and CDR2 is SVGIG (reference sequence). V gave up 0 bases and J gave up 7 bases; unmatched junction bases: 16. The CDR3 extends over 18 amino acids.

This chain connects TRBV27 to TRBJ2-7, with 8 bases fitting TRBD2. The CDR3 contains 14 residues. Losses at the gene ends were 5 bases for V and 2 bases for J; bases not matched to a gene: 5. CDR1 and CDR2 (germline): MNHEY, SMNVEV (reference sequence). The DNA of the CDR3 is TGTGCCAGCAGTCCCGGGACTAGTCCCTACGAGCAGTACTTC. Translated, it gives CASSPGTSPYEQYF.

The V call is TRBV11-2, the J call TRBJ2-7; D gene unclear. The CDR3 sequence is 11 residues long. Germline V gives CDR1 SGHAT, CDR2 FQNNGV. Trimming took off 1 base at V and 6 bases at J, with 4 bases between the two ends. DNA for the CDR3: TGTGCCAGCAGCTTAGTCCGCGAGCAGTACTTC. Translated, it gives CASSLVREQYF.

This chain links TRBV28 with TRBJ2-3; D is perhaps TRBD1 (5 bases). The germline V gene has CDR1 MDHEN and CDR2 SYDVKM. The CDR3 loop spans 15 amino acids. Trimming took off 5 bases at V and 0 bases at J, with 12 bases between the two ends. The CDR3 coding sequence is TGTGCCAGCAGTCCCGGACATGAAAGCACAGATACGCAGTATTTT. As protein: CASSPGHESTDTQYF.

This sequence joins TRBV19 and TRBJ2-1; 13 bases are a match to TRBD2. Germline V gene sequence: CDR1 LNHDA, CDR2 SQIVND (reference sequence). CDR3 length equals 17 residues. The junction had 8 bases not matched to a gene; V was cut back by 0 bases and J by 9 bases. The CDR3 nucleotides are TGTGCCAGTAGTATAGAAACCCGGACTAGCGGGAGACGTGAGCAGTTCTTC. Residues: CASSIETRTSGRREQFF.

The rearrangement uses TRBV5-1 and TRBJ2-7, with D perhaps matching TRBD1 (6 bases). V was shortened by 0 bases and J by 3 bases, with 7 bases between the two germline ends. The CDR3 is 13 residues long. In germline, CDR1 is SGHRS, CDR2 YFSETQ. The CDR3 region has the DNA TGCGCCAGCAGCTTGGCACAGGGCTACGAGCAGTACTTC. Translated: CASSLAQGYEQYF.

This clone was recorded once. V usage is TRBV9 and J usage is TRBJ1-1; D is ambiguous. Germline values: CDR1 SGDLS, CDR2 YYNGEE. The CDR3 is 17 residues long. V lost 3 bases to trimming and J lost 0 bases, with 18 bases between them. The CDR3 spells CASSGGSGQNMNTEAFF. In nucleotides, the CDR3 is TGTGCCAGCAGCGGTGGTTCTGGTCAGAACATGAACACTGAAGCTTTCTTT.

V gene TRBV5-1 combines with J gene TRBJ2-7; D possibly corresponds to TRBD2 (6 bases). V was cut by 0 bases and J by 5 bases, with 12 bases left in between. The CDR3 runs to 14 residues. In germline, CDR1 is SGHRS, CDR2 YFSETQ. Here the CDR3 DNA reads TGCGCCAGCAGCTTGGAGGGTGGAGGGGACGAGCAGTACTTC. Its protein product is CASSLEGGGDEQYF.

The chain couples TRBV5-3 to TRBJ1-6; D is undetermined. TRBV5-3 has ORF status, its function being uncertain. Between the trimmed V and J ends, which lost 1 base and 3 bases, there was a span of 8 bases. The CDR3 consists of 15 residues. The CDR3 DNA is TGTGCCAGAAGCTTGATGGGGAGCTATAATTCACCCCTCCACTTT. It is translated as CARSLMGSYNSPLHF.

The V call is TRBV3-1 (or the pseudogene TRBV3-2), the J call TRBJ2-3; 7 nucleotides agree with TRBD2. V lost 1 base, J lost 3 bases, and 1 base stayed unmatched. CDR1 and CDR2 (germline): LGHDT, YNNKEL (reference sequence). CDR3 length: 14 amino acids. CDR3 residues: CASSQAGGTDTQYF. The CDR3, as DNA: TGTGCCAGCAGCCAAGCGGGAGGTACAGATACGCAGTATTTT.

The chain joins TRBV10-3 to TRBJ2-7, with 14 bases identical to TRBD2. Per the germline V gene, CDR1 is ENHRY and CDR2 is SYGVKD. Germline trimming cut 0 bases from V and 2 bases from J; bases unmatched to any gene: 3. CDR3 size: 17 residues. CDR3 in DNA: TGTGCCATCAGTGAGTCGAGGGGACTAGCGGGGGCCTACGAGCAGTACTTC. Its protein is CAISESRGLAGAYEQYF.

Only a few counts were recorded for this clone. V gene TRBV2 combines with J gene TRBJ1-6; TRBD1 aligns across 8 bases. The CDR3 spans 17 residues. The J segment lost 10 bases and the V segment lost 4 bases, leaving 15 bases of the junction unmatched. Germline CDR1 and CDR2: SNHLY and FYNNEI. The CDR3 sequence is CASSARTGPGIGSPLHF. As DNA, the CDR3 is TGTGCCAGCAGTGCGAGGACAGGGCCCGGAATTGGGTCACCCCTCCACTTT.

The chain joins TRBV7-9 to TRBJ1-1; D unresolved. The CDR3 spans 11 residues. With 5 bases removed from V and 7 bases from J, the gap between germline ends came to 8 bases. Germline V gene sequence: CDR1 SEHNR, CDR2 FQNEAQ (reference sequence). CDR3 nucleotides: TGTGCCAGCAGCCCCCGTAGTGAAGCTTTCTTT. It is translated as CASSPRSEAFF.

This chain uses TRBV5-4 with TRBJ1-2, with D possibly TRBD1 on 5 matching bases. Germline lookup yields CDR1 SGHNT and CDR2 YYREEE (reference sequence). The V end was cut by 4 bases, the J end by 7 bases, with 20 bases between. The CDR3 spans 15 residues. CDR3 DNA sequence: TGTGCCAGCAGCCCCGACAGCAAAACACTCCCTGGCTACACCTTC. Its translation: CASSPDSKTLPGYTF.

DNA for the CDR3: TGTGCCAGCAGCGCCCGGGTGGTGAGGGATAACACCGGGGAGCTGTTTTTT. Amino acids: CASSARVVRDNTGELFF. This chain joins TRBV14 and TRBJ2-2, with D possibly matching TRBD2 (5 bases). The CDR3 spans 17 residues. CDR1 is SGHDN and CDR2 is FVKESK in the germline V gene. V lost 5 bases and J 2 bases, leaving 18 bases between the germline ends.